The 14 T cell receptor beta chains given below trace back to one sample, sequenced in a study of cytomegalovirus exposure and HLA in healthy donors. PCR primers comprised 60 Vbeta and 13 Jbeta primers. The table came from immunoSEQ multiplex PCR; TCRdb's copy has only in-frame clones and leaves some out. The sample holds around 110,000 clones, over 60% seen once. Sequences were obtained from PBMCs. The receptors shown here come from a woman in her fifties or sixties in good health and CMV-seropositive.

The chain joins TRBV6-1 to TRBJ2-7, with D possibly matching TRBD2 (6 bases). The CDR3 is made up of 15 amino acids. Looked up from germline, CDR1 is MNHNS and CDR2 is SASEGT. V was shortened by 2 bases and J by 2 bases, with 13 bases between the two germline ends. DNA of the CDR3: TGTGCCAGCAGTGAACATGGAGGGCGAACCTACGAGCAGTACTTC. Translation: CASSEHGGRTYEQYF.

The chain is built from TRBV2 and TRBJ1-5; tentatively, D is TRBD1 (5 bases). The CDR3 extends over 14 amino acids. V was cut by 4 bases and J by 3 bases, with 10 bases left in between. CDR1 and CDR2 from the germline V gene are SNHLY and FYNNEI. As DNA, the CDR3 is TGTGCCAGCAGTGGACCGACAGACAATCAGCCCCAGCATTTT. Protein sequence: CASSGPTDNQPQHF.

The CDR3 coding sequence is TGTGCCTGGAGTTGGACAGGGCTCGACAATGAGCAGTTCTTC. Translating gives CAWSWTGLDNEQFF. The J gene is TRBJ2-1, the V gene TRBV30, with 8 bases matching TRBD1. In germline, CDR1 is GTSNPN, CDR2 SVGIG (reference sequence). V lost 2 bases to trimming and J lost 5 bases; unmatched junction nucleotides: 5. The CDR3 has 14 amino acids.

CDR3 protein: CASSLGGLAGGHEQFF. The CDR3 coding sequence is TGTGCCAGCAGCTTAGGCGGGCTAGCGGGGGGCCATGAGCAGTTCTTC. This sequence joins TRBV11-3 and TRBJ2-1; 11 positions agree with TRBD2. This CDR3 is built from 16 residues. CDR1 and CDR2 (germline): SGHNT, YENEEA. V lost 1 base to trimming and J lost 8 bases; unmatched junction nucleotides: 7.

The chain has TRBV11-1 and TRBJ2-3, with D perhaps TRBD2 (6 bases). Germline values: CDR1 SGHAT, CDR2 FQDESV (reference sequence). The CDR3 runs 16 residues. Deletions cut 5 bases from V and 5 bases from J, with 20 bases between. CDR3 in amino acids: CASSPSSSARGDTQYF. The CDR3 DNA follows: TGTGCCAGCAGCCCCTCATCTAGCGCCCGGGGAGATACGCAGTATTTT. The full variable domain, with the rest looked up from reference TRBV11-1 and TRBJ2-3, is EAEVAQSPRYKITEKSQAVAFWCDPISGHATLYWYRQILGQGPELLVQFQDESVVDDSQLPKDRFSAERLKGVDSTLKIQPAELGDSAMYLCASSPSSSARGDTQYFGPGTRLTVL.

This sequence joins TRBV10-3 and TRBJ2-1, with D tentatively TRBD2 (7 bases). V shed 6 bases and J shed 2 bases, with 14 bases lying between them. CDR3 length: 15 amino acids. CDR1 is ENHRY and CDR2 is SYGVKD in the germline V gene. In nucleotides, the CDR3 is TGTGCCATCAGGGACTCCGGGGGGCCCTACAATGAGCAGTTCTTC. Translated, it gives CAIRDSGGPYNEQFF.

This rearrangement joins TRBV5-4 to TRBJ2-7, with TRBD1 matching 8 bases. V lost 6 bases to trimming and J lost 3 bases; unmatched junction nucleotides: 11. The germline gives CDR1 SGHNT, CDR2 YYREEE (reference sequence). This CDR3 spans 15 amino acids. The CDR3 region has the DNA TGTGCCAGCACCCCTGGTCAGGGGGCAAACTACGAGCAGTACTTC. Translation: CASTPGQGANYEQYF.

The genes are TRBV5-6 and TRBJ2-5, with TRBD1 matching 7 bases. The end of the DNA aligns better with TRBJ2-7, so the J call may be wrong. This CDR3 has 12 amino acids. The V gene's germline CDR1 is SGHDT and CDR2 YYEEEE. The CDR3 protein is CASSLTGLEQYF. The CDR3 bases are TGTGCCAGCAGCCTGACAGGGCTCGAGCAGTACTTC.

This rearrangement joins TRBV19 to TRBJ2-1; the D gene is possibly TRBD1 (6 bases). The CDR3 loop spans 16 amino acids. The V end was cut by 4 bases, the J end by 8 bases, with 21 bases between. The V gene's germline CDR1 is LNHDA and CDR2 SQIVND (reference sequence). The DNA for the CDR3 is TGTGCCAGTAGTACCCCGACGGGACATCACGCCCATGAGCAGTTCTTC. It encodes CASSTPTGHHAHEQFF.

The CDR3, as DNA: TGCGCCAGCAGCTCCTGGACTAGCGGGGACAATGAGCAGTTCTTC. Its protein product is CASSSWTSGDNEQFF. The chain employs TRBV5-1 and TRBJ2-1; 12 bases line up with TRBD2. CDR1 and CDR2 from the germline V gene are SGHRS and YFSETQ. Losses at the gene ends were 3 bases for V and 5 bases for J; bases not matched to a gene: 3. CDR3 length equals 15 residues.

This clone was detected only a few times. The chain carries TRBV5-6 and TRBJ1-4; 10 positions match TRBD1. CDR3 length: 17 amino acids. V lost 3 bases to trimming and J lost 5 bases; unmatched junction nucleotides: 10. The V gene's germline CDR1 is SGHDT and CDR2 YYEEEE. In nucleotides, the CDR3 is TGTGCCAGCAGCTCGTCCCGGGACAGGGGAGGAAATGAAAAACTGTTTTTT. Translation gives CASSSSRDRGGNEKLFF.

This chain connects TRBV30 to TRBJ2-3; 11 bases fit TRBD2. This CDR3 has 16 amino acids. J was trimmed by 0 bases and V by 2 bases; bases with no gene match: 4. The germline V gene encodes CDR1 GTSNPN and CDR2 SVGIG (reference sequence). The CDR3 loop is CAWSKTSGASTDTQYF. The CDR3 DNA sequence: TGTGCCTGGAGTAAGACTAGCGGGGCGAGCACAGATACGCAGTATTTT.

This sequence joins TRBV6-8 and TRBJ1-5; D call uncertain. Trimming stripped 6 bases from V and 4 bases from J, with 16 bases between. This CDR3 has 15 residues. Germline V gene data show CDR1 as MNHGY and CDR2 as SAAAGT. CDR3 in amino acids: CASRPPWRANQPQHF. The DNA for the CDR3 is TGTGCCAGCAGGCCTCCCTGGCGGGCAAATCAGCCCCAGCATTTT.

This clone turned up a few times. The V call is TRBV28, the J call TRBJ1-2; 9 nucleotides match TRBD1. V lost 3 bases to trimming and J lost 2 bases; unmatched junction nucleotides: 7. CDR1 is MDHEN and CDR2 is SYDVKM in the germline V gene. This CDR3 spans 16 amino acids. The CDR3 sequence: CASSLATGGPNYGYTF. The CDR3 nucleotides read TGTGCCAGCAGTTTGGCCACAGGGGGCCCGAACTATGGCTACACCTTC.